This T cell receptor beta chain was obtained from a study of T-cell reconstitution after alpha-beta-depleted transplantation in children. On this clonotype itself: Its target is not known. Possible read error: a much larger clone is one base away.

For TCRbeta, the library was prepared with unique molecular identifiers. TCRdb passed the PCR reads through MiXCR, listing each CDR3 protein once. Here the sample spans roughly 400,000 distinct CDR3 sequences, over 40% being singletons. Study outcomes and limitations: T-cell counts and diversity at one year following transplant were attributed mainly to newly produced T cells. Alpha-beta T cells present about two months after transplant were reported to originate from several hundred expanded graft clones.

The CDR3 is 14 amino acids. The germline gives CDR1 MNHEY, CDR2 SMNVEV (reference sequence). The input for sequencing was PBMCs, taken before TCRalphabeta/CD19-depleted stem cell transplant. The V and J genes are TRBV27 and TRBJ2-7; 8 positions agree with TRBD1. The receptor was isolated from a girl aged 2-10 years with aplastic anemia, due to receive a stem cell transplant. CDR3 region: CASSLPGGRNEQSF. CDR3 sequence (DNA): TGTGCCAGCAGCCTTCCAGGGGGCAGGAACGAGCAGTCCTTC.